This T cell receptor (beta chain) was sequenced for a study of post-analysis software for immune sequencing data. For the study at large: The study covered relapsing-remitting, secondary progressive and progressive-relapsing courses of multiple sclerosis. General study points: Controls' normalized Chao1 diversity significantly exceeded that of multiple sclerosis patients. By F measure, strong co-clustering occurred among samples prepared in the same batch. A handful of TRBV segments (TRBV5-6, TRBV5-1 and TRBV20-1 among them) occurred more frequently in patients than in controls.

Worth noting for this clonotype: Its cognate antigen is unknown.

The V end lost 6 bases, the J end lost 6 bases, and 17 bases lay between the germline ends. The germline CDR1 and CDR2 sequences are DFQATT and SNEGSKA (reference sequence). This CDR3 is 13 amino acids long. TCR beta libraries were prepared from cDNA with unique molecular identifiers. With about 0.95 to 10 million T cells as the source, a few hundred thousand cDNA molecules resulted. MiXCR was run by TCRdb on the PCR reads, yielding one entry per CDR3 protein. The sample lists about 680,000 distinct CDR3 sequences, 59% seen once, with 10% to 12% in the top ten. The receptor's source is a girl aged 2 to 9 with multiple sclerosis. The chain carries TRBV20-1 and TRBJ2-5, with a weak D call TRBD1 (6 bases). Sequencing was carried out using blood. The CDR3 region is CSAETGGVKTQYF. Written as DNA, the CDR3 is TGCAGTGCCGAGACAGGTGGAGTGAAGACCCAGTACTTC.